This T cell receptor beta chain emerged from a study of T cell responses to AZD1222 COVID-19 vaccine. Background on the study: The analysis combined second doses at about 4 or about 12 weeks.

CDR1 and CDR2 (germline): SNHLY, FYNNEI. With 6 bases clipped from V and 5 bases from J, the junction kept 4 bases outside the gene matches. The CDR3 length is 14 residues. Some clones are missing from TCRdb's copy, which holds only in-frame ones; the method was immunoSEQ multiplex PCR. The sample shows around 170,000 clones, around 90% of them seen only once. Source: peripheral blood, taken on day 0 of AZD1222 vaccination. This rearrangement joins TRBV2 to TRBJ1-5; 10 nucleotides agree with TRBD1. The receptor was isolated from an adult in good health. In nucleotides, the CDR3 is TGTGCCAGCAGACCGACAGGGGGCTATCAGCCCCAGCATTTT. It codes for CASRPTGGYQPQHF. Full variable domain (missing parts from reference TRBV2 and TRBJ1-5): EPEVTQTPSHQVTQMGQEVILRCVPISNHLYFYWYRQILGQKVEFLVSFYNNEISEKSEIFDDQFSVERPDGSNFTLKIRSTKLEDSAMYFCASRPTGGYQPQHFGDGTRLSIL.